This T cell receptor beta chain was documented in a study of T cells after yellow fever vaccination. Looking at the study overall: Fractions of low cell number were prepared using SMART-Seq v4 Ultra Low Input.

The CDR3 runs 15 residues. Germline CDR1 is SGHTA and CDR2 is FQGNSA. V was shortened by 1 base and J by 0 bases, with 9 bases between the two germline ends. A note on this clonotype: The target antigen is unknown.

Study-level results: Post-booster repertoires again held most primary-vaccination clones (roughly 95% CD4, 85% to 90% CD8).

MiXCR, applied by TCRdb to the 5' RACE reads, yields one record per CDR3 protein. The sample includes hundreds of thousands of distinct CDR3 sequences, approximately 8% of them seen just once. This sequence joins TRBV7-2 and TRBJ1-1; no reliable D call. The material was PBMCs, obtained more than 35 days after the first yellow fever vaccination. The origin of this receptor is a man aged 18 to 30 who received the YFV17D yellow fever vaccine. The CDR3 bases are TGTGCCAGCAGCTTAGACCTCGGCTTGAACACTGAAGCTTTCTTT. It translates to CASSLDLGLNTEAFF.